This T cell receptor beta chain was documented in a study of control samples from healthy donors and cancer patients. CDR3 length equals 14 residues. The germline CDR1 and CDR2 sequences are MDHEN and SYDVKM. V was clipped by 1 base and J by 7 bases, with 10 bases between them. The table came from immunoSEQ multiplex PCR; TCRdb's copy has only in-frame clones and leaves some out. The repertoire consists of 150,000 to 200,000 clones, with 75% to 95% occurring once and the leading ten covering about 1.6%. This receptor was obtained from a woman in her twenties or thirties in good health. The sequenced sample consisted of blood. The rearrangement joins TRBV28 to TRBJ1-4; D gene unclear. Here the CDR3 reads CASSLSGLGEKLFF. The DNA for the CDR3 is TGTGCCAGCAGTTTATCGGGGTTAGGTGAAAAACTGTTTTTT. The full variable domain, its missing parts supplied by reference TRBV28 and TRBJ1-4, is DVKVTQSSRYLVKRTGEKVFLECVQDMDHENMFWYRQDPGLGLRLIYFSYDVKMKEKGDIPEGYSVSREKKERFSLILESASTNQTSMYLCASSLSGLGEKLFFGSGTQLSVL.